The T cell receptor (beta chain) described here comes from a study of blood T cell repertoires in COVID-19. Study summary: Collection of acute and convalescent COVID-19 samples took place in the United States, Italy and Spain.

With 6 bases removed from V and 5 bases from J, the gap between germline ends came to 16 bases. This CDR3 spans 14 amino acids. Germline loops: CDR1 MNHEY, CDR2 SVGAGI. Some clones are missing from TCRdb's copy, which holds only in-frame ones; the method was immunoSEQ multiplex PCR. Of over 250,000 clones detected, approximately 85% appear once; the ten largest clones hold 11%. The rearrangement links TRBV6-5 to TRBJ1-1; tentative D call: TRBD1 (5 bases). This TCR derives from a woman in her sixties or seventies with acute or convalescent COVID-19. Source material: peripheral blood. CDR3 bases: TGTGCCAGCAGACAACCAGGGCAGTTGACTGAAGCTTTCTTT. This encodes CASRQPGQLTEAFF.